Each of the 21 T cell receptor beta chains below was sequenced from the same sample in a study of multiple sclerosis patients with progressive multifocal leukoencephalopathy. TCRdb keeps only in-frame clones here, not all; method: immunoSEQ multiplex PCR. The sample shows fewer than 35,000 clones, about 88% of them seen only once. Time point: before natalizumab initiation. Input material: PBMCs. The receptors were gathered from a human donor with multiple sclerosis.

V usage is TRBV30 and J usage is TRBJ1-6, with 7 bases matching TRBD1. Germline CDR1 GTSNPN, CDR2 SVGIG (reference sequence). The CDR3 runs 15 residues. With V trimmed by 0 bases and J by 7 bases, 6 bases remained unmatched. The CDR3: CAWSVPDRENSPLHF. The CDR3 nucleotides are TGTGCCTGGAGTGTCCCCGACAGGGAAAATTCACCCCTCCACTTT.

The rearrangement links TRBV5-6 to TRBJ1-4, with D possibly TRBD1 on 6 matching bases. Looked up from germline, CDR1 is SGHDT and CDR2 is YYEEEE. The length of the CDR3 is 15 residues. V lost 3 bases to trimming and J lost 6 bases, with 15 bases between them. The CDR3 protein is CASSSGPGEDEKLFF. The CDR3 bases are TGTGCCAGCAGCTCGGGACCAGGGGAAGATGAAAAACTGTTTTTT. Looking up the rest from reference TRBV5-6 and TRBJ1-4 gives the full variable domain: DAGVTQSPTHLIKTRGQQVTLRCSPKSGHDTVSWYQQALGQGPQFIFQYYEEEERQRGNFPDRFSGHQFPNYSSELNVNALLLGDSALYLCASSSGPGEDEKLFFGSGTQLSVL.

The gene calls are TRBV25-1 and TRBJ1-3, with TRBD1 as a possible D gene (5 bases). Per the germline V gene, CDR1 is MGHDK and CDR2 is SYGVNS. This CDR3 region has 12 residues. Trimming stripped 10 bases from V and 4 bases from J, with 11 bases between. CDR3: CATRGSGNTIYF. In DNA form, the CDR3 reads TGTGCCACTAGGGGATCCGGAAACACCATATATTTT.

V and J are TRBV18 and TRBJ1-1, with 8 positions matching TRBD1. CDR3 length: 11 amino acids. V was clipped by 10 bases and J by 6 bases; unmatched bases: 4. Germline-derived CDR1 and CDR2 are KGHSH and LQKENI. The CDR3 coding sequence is TGTGCCACCCGACAGGGGTCTGAAGCTTTCTTT. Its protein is CATRQGSEAFF.

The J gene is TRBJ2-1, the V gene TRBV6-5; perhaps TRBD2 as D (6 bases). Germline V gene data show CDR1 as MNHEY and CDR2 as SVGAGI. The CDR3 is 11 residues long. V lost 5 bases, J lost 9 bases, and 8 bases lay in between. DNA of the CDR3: TGTGCCAGCAGTAGCGGGTTTGAGCAGTTCTTC. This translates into CASSSGFEQFF.

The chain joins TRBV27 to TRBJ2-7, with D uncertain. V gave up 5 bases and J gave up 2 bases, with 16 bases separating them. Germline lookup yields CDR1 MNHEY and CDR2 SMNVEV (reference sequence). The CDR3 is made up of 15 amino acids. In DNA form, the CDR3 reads TGTGCCAGCAGTCCCTACCTCGCGTTAGCCTACGAGCAGTACTTC. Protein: CASSPYLALAYEQYF.

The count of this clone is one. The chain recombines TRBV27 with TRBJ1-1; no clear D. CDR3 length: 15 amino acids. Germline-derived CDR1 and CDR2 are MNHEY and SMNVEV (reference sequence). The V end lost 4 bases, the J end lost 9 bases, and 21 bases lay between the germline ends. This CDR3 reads CASSSLSGNIFKAFF. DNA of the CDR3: TGTGCCAGCAGTTCCTTATCGGGTAACATCTTCAAAGCTTTCTTT.

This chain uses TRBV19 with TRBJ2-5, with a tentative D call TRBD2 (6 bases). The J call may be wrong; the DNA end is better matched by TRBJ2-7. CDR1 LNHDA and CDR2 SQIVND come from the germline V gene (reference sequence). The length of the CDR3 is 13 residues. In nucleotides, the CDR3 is TGTGCCAGTAGTGGCACGTGGAGGGACGAGCAGTACTTC. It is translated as CASSGTWRDEQYF.

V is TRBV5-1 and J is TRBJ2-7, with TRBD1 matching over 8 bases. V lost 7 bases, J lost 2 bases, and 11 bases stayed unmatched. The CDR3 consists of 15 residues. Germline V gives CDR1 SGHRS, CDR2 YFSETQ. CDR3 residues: CASGTQTGAPYEQYF. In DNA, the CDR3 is TGCGCCAGCGGGACTCAGACAGGGGCCCCCTACGAGCAGTACTTC. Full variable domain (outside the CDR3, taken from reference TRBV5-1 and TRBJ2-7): KAGVTQTPRYLIKTRGQQVTLSCSPISGHRSVSWYQQTPGQGLQFLFEYFSETQRNKGNFPGRFSGRQFSNSRSEMNVSTLELGDSALYLCASGTQTGAPYEQYFGPGTRLTVT.

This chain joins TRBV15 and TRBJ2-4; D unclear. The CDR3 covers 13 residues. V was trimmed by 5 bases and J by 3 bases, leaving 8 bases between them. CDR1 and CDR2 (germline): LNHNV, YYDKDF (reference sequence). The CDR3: CATSEQGKNIQYF. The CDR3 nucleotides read TGTGCCACCAGCGAGCAAGGCAAAAACATTCAGTACTTC. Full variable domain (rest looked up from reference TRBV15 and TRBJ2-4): DAMVIQNPRYQVTQFGKPVTLSCSQTLNHNVMYWYQQKSSQAPKLLFHYYDKDFNNEADTPDNFQSRRPNTSFCFLDIRSPGLGDTAMYLCATSEQGKNIQYFGAGTRLSVL.

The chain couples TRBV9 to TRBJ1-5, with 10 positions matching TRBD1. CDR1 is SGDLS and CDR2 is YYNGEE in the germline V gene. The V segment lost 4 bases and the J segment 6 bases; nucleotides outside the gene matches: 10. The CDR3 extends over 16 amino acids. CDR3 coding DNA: TGTGCCAGCAGCCCCGGTACCGGGACAGGGGTTCAGCCCCAGCATTTT. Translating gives CASSPGTGTGVQPQHF.

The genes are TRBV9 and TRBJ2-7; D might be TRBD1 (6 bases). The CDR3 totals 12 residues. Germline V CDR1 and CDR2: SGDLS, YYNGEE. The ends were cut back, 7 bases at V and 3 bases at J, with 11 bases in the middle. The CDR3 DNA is TGTGCCAGCGGTCCAGGGGACTACGAGCAGTACTTC. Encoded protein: CASGPGDYEQYF. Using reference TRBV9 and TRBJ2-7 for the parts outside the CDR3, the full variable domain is DSGVTQTPKHLITATGQRVTLRCSPRSGDLSVYWYQQSLDQGLQFLIQYYNGEERAKGNILERFSAQQFPDLHSELNLSSLELGDSALYFCASGPGDYEQYFGPGTRLTVT.

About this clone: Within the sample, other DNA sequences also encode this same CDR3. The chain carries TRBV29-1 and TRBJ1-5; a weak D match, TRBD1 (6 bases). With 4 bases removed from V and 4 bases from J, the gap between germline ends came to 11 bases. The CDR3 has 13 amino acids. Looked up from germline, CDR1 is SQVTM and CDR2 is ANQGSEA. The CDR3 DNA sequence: TGCAGCGTTGGGGAGGGGGGGAATCAGCCCCAGCATTTT. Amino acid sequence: CSVGEGGNQPQHF.

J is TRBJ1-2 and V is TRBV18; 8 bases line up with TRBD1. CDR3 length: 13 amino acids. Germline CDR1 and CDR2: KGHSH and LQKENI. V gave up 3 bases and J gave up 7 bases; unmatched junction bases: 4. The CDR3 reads CASSPKTGAGYTF. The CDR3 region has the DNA TGTGCCAGCTCACCGAAGACAGGGGCTGGCTACACCTTC.

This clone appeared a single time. DNA for the CDR3: TGCAGCGTTGTGGTGGGACTAGCGGGAGTCTACGAGCAGTACTTC. Translating gives CSVVVGLAGVYEQYF. The rearrangement joins TRBV29-1 to TRBJ2-7; TRBD2 agrees at 14 bases. The trim removed 4 bases at V and 3 bases at J, leaving 5 bases unmatched. Per germline, CDR1 SQVTM and CDR2 ANQGSEA. This CDR3 has 15 amino acids.

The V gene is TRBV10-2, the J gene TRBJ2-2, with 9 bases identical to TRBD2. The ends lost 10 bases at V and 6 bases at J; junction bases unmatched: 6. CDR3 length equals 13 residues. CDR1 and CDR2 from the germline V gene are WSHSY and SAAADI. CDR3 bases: TGCGCCACCACAGTAGCGGGAGCCGGGGAGCTGTTTTTT. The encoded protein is CATTVAGAGELFF.

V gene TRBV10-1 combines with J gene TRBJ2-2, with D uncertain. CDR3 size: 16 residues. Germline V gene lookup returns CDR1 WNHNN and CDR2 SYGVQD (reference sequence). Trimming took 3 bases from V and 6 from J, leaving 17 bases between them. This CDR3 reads CASSEIGMTSPGELFF. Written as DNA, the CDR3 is TGCGCCAGCAGTGAAATTGGCATGACGTCTCCCGGGGAGCTGTTTTTT.

The CDR3 nucleotides read TGTGCCAGCAGCTTAGCGACCAGTAACTATGAGCAGTTCTTC. Its translation is CASSLATSNYEQFF. The rearrangement links TRBV7-2 to TRBJ2-1, with D uncertain. Germline V gene sequence: CDR1 SGHTA, CDR2 FQGNSA. V was cut by 0 bases and J by 8 bases, with 11 bases left in between. CDR3 length: 14 amino acids.

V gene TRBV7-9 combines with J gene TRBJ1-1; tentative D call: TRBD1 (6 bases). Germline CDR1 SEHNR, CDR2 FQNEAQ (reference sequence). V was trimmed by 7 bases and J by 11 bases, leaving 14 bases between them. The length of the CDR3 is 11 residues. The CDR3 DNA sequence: TGTGCCAGCAACCGGGGGGCAGACGCTTTCTTT. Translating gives CASNRGADAFF. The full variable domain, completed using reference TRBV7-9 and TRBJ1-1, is DTGVSQNPRHKITKRGQNVTFRCDPISEHNRLYWYRQTLGQGPEFLTYFQNEAQLEKSRLLSDRFSAERPKGSFSTLEIQRTEQGDSAMYLCASNRGADAFFGQGTRLTVV.

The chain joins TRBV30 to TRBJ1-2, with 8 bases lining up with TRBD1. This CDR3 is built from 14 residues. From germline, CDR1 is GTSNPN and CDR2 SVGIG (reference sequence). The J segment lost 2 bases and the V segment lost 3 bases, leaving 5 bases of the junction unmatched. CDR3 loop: CAWSLGQDNYGYTF. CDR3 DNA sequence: TGTGCCTGGAGCCTGGGACAGGACAACTATGGCTACACCTTC.

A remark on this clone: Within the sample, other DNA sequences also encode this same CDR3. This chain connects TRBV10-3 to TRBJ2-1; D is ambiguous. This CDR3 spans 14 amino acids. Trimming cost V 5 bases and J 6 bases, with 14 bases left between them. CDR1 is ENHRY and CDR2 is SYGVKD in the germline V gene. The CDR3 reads CAISRQTEFNEQFF. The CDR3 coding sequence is TGTGCCATCAGTCGGCAGACTGAGTTCAATGAGCAGTTCTTC.